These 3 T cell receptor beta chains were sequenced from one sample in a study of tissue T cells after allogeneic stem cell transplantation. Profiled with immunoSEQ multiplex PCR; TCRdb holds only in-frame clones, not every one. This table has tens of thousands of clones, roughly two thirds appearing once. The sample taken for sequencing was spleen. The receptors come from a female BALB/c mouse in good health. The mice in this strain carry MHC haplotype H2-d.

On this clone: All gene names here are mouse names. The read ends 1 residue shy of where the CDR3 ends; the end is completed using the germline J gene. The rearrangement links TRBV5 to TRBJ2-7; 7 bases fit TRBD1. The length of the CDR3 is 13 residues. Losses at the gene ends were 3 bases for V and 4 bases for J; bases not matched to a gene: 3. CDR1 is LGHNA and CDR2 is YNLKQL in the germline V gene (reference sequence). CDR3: CASSQPGQYEQYF. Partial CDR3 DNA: TGTGCCAGCAGCCAGCCGGGACAGTATGAACAGTAC.

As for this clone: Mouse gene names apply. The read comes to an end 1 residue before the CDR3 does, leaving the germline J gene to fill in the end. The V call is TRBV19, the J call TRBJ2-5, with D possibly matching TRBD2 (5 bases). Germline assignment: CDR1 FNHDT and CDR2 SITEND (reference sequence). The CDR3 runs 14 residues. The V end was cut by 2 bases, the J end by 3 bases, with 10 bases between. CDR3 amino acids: CASSMGGVQDTQYF. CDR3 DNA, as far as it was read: TGTGCCAGCAGTATGGGTGGGGTACAAGACACCCAGTAC. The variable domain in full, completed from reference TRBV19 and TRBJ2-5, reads GGIITQTPKFLIGQEGQKLTLKCQQNFNHDTMYWYRQDSGKGLRLIYYSITENDLQKGDLSEGYDASREKKSSFSLTVTSAQKNEMAVFLCASSMGGVQDTQYFGPGTRLLVL.

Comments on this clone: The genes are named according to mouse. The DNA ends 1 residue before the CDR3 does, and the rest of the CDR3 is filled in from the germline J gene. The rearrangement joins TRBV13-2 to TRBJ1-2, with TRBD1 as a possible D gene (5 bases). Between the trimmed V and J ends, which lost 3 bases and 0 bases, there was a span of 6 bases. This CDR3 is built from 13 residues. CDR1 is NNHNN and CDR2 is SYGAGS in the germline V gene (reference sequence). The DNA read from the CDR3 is TGTGCCAGCGGTGCGACAGCAAACTCCGACTACACC. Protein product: CASGATANSDYT. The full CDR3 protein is CASGATANSDYTF.